The 10 T cell receptor beta chains below come from one sample, sequenced in a study of shared clonotypes between healthy human individuals. Generated by immunoSEQ multiplex PCR, the TCRdb table keeps only in-frame clones and is missing some. Of around 550,000 clones listed, 90% to 95% are singletons. Naive CD8 cells lacked CD45RO, underwent positive selection for CCR7 and left out terminally differentiated effector memory CD45RA+ cells. The sequenced material came from naive CD8+ T cells sorted from blood. These receptors were collected from a woman aged 25 to 45 in good health.

The chain couples TRBV2 to TRBJ1-1, with D unclear. The V end lost 7 bases, the J end lost 6 bases, and 6 bases lay between the germline ends. This CDR3 comprises 10 residues. Germline CDR1 and CDR2: SNHLY and FYNNEI. CDR3 sequence (DNA): TGTGCCAGCATTTTAGCTGAAGCTTTCTTT. Residues: CASILAEAFF.

The V and J genes are TRBV5-5 and TRBJ1-1; D unresolved. Trimming removed 1 base from V and 6 bases from J, with 10 bases in between. The germline CDR1 and CDR2 sequences are SGHKS and YYEKEE (reference sequence). This CDR3 is 13 amino acids long. The CDR3 bases are TGTGCCAGCAGCTTGCCCGGGAGTCCTGAAGCTTTCTTT. It encodes CASSLPGSPEAFF. Full variable domain (remainder filled in from reference TRBV5-5 and TRBJ1-1): DAGVTQSPTHLIKTRGQQVTLRCSPISGHKSVSWYQQVLGQGPQFIFQYYEKEERGRGNFPDRFSARQFPNYSSELNVNALLLGDSALYLCASSLPGSPEAFFGQGTRLTVV.

The J gene is TRBJ2-7, the V gene TRBV5-4; 8 positions match TRBD2. This CDR3 is built from 15 residues. The germline V gene has CDR1 SGHNT and CDR2 YYREEE (reference sequence). V lost 2 bases and J lost 4; bases outside the gene matches: 8. The CDR3 region is CASSFGSGSRYEQYF. CDR3 sequence (DNA): TGTGCCAGCAGCTTTGGGAGCGGGAGCCGGTACGAGCAGTACTTC.

The chain carries TRBV27 and TRBJ2-7; D not resolved. This CDR3 contains 13 residues. The germline CDR1 and CDR2 sequences are MNHEY and SMNVEV (reference sequence). V lost 4 bases, J lost 3 bases, and 10 bases lay in between. CDR3 sequence: CASSYQSYYEQYF. The CDR3 region has the DNA TGTGCCAGCAGTTATCAGTCTTACTACGAGCAGTACTTC.

This chain joins TRBV2 and TRBJ1-2, with D maybe TRBD1 (5 bases). V lost 2 bases and J lost 5, with 12 bases in between. The CDR3 is 14 residues long. Germline V lookup: CDR1 SNHLY, CDR2 FYNNEI. CDR3 DNA sequence: TGTGCCAGCAGTGAATCTGAGGGGTGGTATGGCTACACCTTC. Residues: CASSESEGWYGYTF.

The V and J genes are TRBV28 and TRBJ2-3; D is possibly TRBD2 (5 bases). Germline values: CDR1 MDHEN, CDR2 SYDVKM. There are 17 residues in the CDR3. Trimming stripped 4 bases from V and 0 bases from J, with 17 bases between. For the CDR3, the DNA is TGTGCCAGCAGTTCCTTTAGCGATTACGCTAGCACAGATACGCAGTATTTT. Protein product: CASSSFSDYASTDTQYF.

This clone occurred a few times. The rearrangement uses TRBV6-5 and TRBJ1-1, with 7 bases lining up with TRBD1. The CDR3 covers 13 residues. J gave up 4 bases and V 6 bases, and 5 bases lay outside the gene matches. Germline V lookup: CDR1 MNHEY, CDR2 SVGAGI. The CDR3 loop is CASRTGVGTEAFF. The DNA for the CDR3 is TGTGCCAGCAGAACAGGGGTGGGCACTGAAGCTTTCTTT.

As to this clone: This sample also contains other DNA sequences that code for the same CDR3. V gene TRBV6-5 combines with J gene TRBJ2-7; D uncertain. V was trimmed by 7 bases and J by 4 bases, leaving 8 bases between them. This CDR3 comprises 11 residues. Per the germline V gene, CDR1 is MNHEY and CDR2 is SVGAGI. The CDR3 region has the DNA TGTGCCAGCACCTCCGGGTACGAGCAGTACTTC. It specifies CASTSGYEQYF.

The V gene is TRBV28, the J gene TRBJ1-1; TRBD1 matches 9 bases. Germline V lookup: CDR1 MDHEN, CDR2 SYDVKM. V lost 7 bases to trimming and J lost 10 bases; unmatched junction nucleotides: 16. The CDR3 consists of 15 residues. CDR3 bases: TGTGCCAGCATCCCCGGGGGACAGGGTAGGGCTCGAGCTTTCTTT. Translated, it gives CASIPGGQGRARAFF.

The CDR3 DNA reads as TGTGCCAGCAGACCCGGGACAGGGTCCAACGAGCAGTACTTC. Translated, it gives CASRPGTGSNEQYF. This chain uses TRBV11-1 with TRBJ2-7; TRBD1 matches 9 bases. The CDR3 length is 14 residues. In germline, CDR1 is SGHAT, CDR2 FQDESV (reference sequence). V was clipped by 6 bases and J by 5 bases; unmatched bases: 8.